This T cell receptor (beta chain) was found in a study of T cell responses to AZD1222 COVID-19 vaccine. Notes on the study in general: Donors skewed white British and female; clonal diversity was possibly underestimated. Sampling that yielded the repertoires occurred only after the peak T cell response.

This clone was recorded only once. Its cognate antigen is unknown. Profiled with immunoSEQ multiplex PCR; TCRdb holds only in-frame clones, not every one. Here the sample spans tens of thousands of clones, around 85% being singletons. Trimming removed 0 bases at V and 2 bases at J, with 10 bases between. Germline V gene lookup returns CDR1 SGHRS and CDR2 YFSETQ. The CDR3 loop spans 15 amino acids. This sequence originates from an adult in good health. V is TRBV5-1 and J is TRBJ2-3; D is ambiguous. The sample consisted of peripheral blood, taken on day 0 of AZD1222 vaccination. In nucleotides, the CDR3 is TGCGCCAGCAGCTTGGCCTCGTTCCCCACAGATACGCAGTATTTT. It translates to CASSLASFPTDTQYF.